A selection of T cell receptor beta chains follows, all from one sample in a study of cytomegalovirus exposure and HLA in healthy donors. TCRdb keeps only in-frame clones here, not all; method: immunoSEQ multiplex PCR. Of around 190,000 clones listed, 65% to 90% were seen once; the top ten hold approximately 2.2%. What was sequenced was PBMCs. All receptors derive from a woman aged 45 to 65 in good health and CMV-seronegative. Both conserved end residues are trimmed from each CDR3. The order of the fields is clone size, V gene, CDR3 protein. Rows give clone size only sometimes, using once, few, many, or a class for an expanded clone.

size: .
V: TRBV28
CDR3: ASSLLSYTESNQPQH

size: .
V: TRBV6-5
CDR3: ASSSAGTGFYEQY

size: once
V: TRBV28
CDR3: ASSLLSGGGYNEQF

size: .
V: TRBV30
CDR3: AWSAKTSGGHNEQF

size: medium-sized
V: TRBV4-3
CDR3: ASSQQTGTGNEKLF

size: once
V: TRBV6-6
CDR3: ASSAEGRFSGNTIY

size: few
V: TRBV30
CDR3: AWSVLAGGPEQY

size: .
V: TRBV9
CDR3: ASSSLGTEAF

size: .
V: TRBV5-4
CDR3: ASSLQGANEKLF

size: few
V: TRBV29-1
CDR3: SARGRELYNEQF

size: .
V: TRBV30
CDR3: AWSDRDRGTYEQY

size: .
V: TRBV5-1
CDR3: ASTVLERGEQF

size: once
V: TRBV30
CDR3: AWQPGGSYEQY

size: .
V: TRBV14
CDR3: ASSSRGRNTEAF

size: .
V: TRBV18
CDR3: ASSPGQGVYGYT

size: .
V: TRBV7-2
CDR3: ASSIQGKGSTDTQY

size: .
V: TRBV6-6
CDR3: ASSSTGVNTGELF

size: .
V: TRBV6-1
CDR3: ASTPAGTSDYEQY

size: .
V: TRBV5-5
CDR3: ASSFGQPYSNQPQH

size: once
V: TRBV12-2
CDR3: ASRLVVAGPYPSTDTQY

size: .
V: TRBV13
CDR3: ASSLRTGSNEQF

size: .
V: TRBV5-1
CDR3: ASSLVFWASGIGRASNEQF

size: .
V: TRBV28
CDR3: ASNLAGETQY

size: .
V: TRBV28
CDR3: ASSALQGREQY

size: .
V: TRBV6-1
CDR3: ASTKGTANTEAV

size: .
V: TRBV7-9
CDR3: ASSLGAVNSYEQY

size: .
V: TRBV28
CDR3: ASSPQRSYEQY

size: few
V: TRBV18
CDR3: ASSPQGSDTEAF

size: .
V: TRBV28
CDR3: ASSSTGDGYT

size: .
V: TRBV4-2
CDR3: ASSRGTGGTGELF

size: few
V: TRBV11-2
CDR3: ASSLSPKNEQF

size: .
V: TRBV28
CDR3: ASSLGGVWAGGPRYEQY

size: .
V: TRBV5-5
CDR3: ASSFRQATYEQY

size: .
V: TRBV6-5
CDR3: ASSPFGRGAYEQY

size: .
V: TRBV7-6
CDR3: ASSLPLAEKETQY

size: .
V: TRBV27
CDR3: ASRGFAGRANYGYT

size: .
V: TRBV9
CDR3: ASSVGQGAEKLF

size: .
V: TRBV29-1
CDR3: SVDSDRGRYT

size: .
V: TRBV2
CDR3: ASSLTVVVEAF

size: .
V: TRBV10-1
CDR3: ASSDGAATGNEKLF

size: .
V: TRBV4-1
CDR3: ASSPGGQGNNEQF

size: once
V: TRBV25-1
CDR3: ASAQGAQETQY

size: .
V: TRBV30
CDR3: AWSVIQARGNTIY

size: .
V: TRBV14
CDR3: ASSPLAEKETQY

size: .
V: TRBV27
CDR3: ASRITTGGGGYT

size: .
V: TRBV4-2
CDR3: ASSQGEADTQY

size: once
V: TRBV30
CDR3: AWDPLPPGQGSSGANVLT

size: .
V: TRBV18
CDR3: ASSLTGYNEQY